The 29 T cell receptor beta chains below were found in one sample sequenced in a study of T cell responses to AZD1222 COVID-19 vaccine. The table came from immunoSEQ multiplex PCR; TCRdb's copy has only in-frame clones and leaves some out. This sample has 100,000 to 110,000 clones, with roughly 91% found just once. The sequencing used peripheral blood, collected on day 0 of AZD1222 vaccination. The receptors here all came from an adult in good health.

The gene calls are TRBV19 and TRBJ2-2, with D possibly being TRBD2 (5 bases). The germline CDR1 and CDR2 sequences are LNHDA and SQIVND (reference sequence). V lost 0 bases, J lost 1 base, and 12 bases lay in between. CDR3 length equals 17 residues. CDR3 loop: CASSIEGGPGNTGELFF. In DNA form, the CDR3 reads TGTGCCAGTAGTATAGAAGGAGGACCCGGGAACACCGGGGAGCTGTTTTTT.

The chain is built from TRBV3-1 (or the pseudogene TRBV3-2) and TRBJ2-1; D call uncertain. Trimming took off 0 bases at V and 3 bases at J, with 9 bases between the two ends. Germline values: CDR1 LGHDT, CDR2 YNNKEL (reference sequence). The CDR3 runs 15 residues. CDR3 in amino acids: CASSQDRRFYNEQFF. The CDR3 coding sequence is TGTGCCAGCAGCCAAGATCGAAGGTTCTACAATGAGCAGTTCTTC.

Written as DNA, the CDR3 is TGTGCCAGCAGCCAAGATAGGGGAAATAATTCACCCCTCCACTTT. Residues: CASSQDRGNNSPLHF. The genes are TRBV4-2 and TRBJ1-6, with D possibly being TRBD1 (5 bases). The V end was cut by 0 bases, the J end by 5 bases, with 8 bases between. Germline V CDR1 and CDR2: LGHNA, YNFKEQ. This CDR3 is built from 15 residues.

The V call is TRBV20-1, the J call TRBJ2-3, with D perhaps matching TRBD2 (5 bases). V gave up 6 bases and J gave up 5 bases, with 9 bases separating them. This CDR3 comprises 11 residues. From germline, CDR1 is DFQATT and CDR2 SNEGSKA (reference sequence). CDR3 in amino acids: CSANRGDTQYF. As DNA, the CDR3 is TGCAGTGCGAACCGGGGAGATACGCAGTATTTT.

The rearrangement joins TRBV28 to TRBJ2-5; TRBD2 matches at 8 bases. Per the germline V gene, CDR1 is MDHEN and CDR2 is SYDVKM. The CDR3 runs to 15 residues. Losses at the gene ends were 8 bases for V and 2 bases for J; bases not matched to a gene: 10. Here the CDR3 DNA reads TGTGCCAGCTGCCCGGGACTAGGGGGGCAAGAGACCCAGTACTTC. Residues: CASCPGLGGQETQYF.

The V and J genes are TRBV6-6 and TRBJ1-1, with 7 nucleotides matching TRBD1. Germline lookup yields CDR1 MNHNY and CDR2 SVGAGI (reference sequence). The V segment lost 2 bases and the J segment 6 bases; nucleotides outside the gene matches: 9. The CDR3 length is 15 residues. The CDR3 is CASSYQDRGGSEAFF. CDR3 DNA: TGTGCCAGCAGTTACCAGGACAGAGGGGGCTCTGAAGCTTTCTTT.

The rearrangement joins TRBV18 to TRBJ2-1; D possibly matches TRBD1 or TRBD2 (5 bases each). Trimming removed 2 bases at V and 9 bases at J, with 8 bases between. The CDR3 contains 12 residues. Germline V gives CDR1 KGHSH, CDR2 LQKENI. As DNA, the CDR3 is TGTGCCAGCTCACCAGGGGGTGGTGAGCAGTTCTTC. Protein product: CASSPGGGEQFF.

The V gene is TRBV20-1, the J gene TRBJ1-5, with no clear D. This CDR3 comprises 14 residues. In germline, CDR1 is DFQATT, CDR2 SNEGSKA (reference sequence). Trimming took 3 bases from V and 4 from J, leaving 13 bases between them. CDR3 residues: CSASRAGFNQPQHF. The CDR3 coding sequence is TGCAGTGCTAGTAGGGCGGGGTTTAATCAGCCCCAGCATTTT.

The chain joins TRBV3-1 (or the pseudogene TRBV3-2) to TRBJ1-4; perhaps TRBD1 as D (6 bases). Looked up from germline, CDR1 is LGHDT and CDR2 is YNNKEL (reference sequence). With 4 bases removed from V and 4 bases from J, the gap between germline ends came to 16 bases. This CDR3 has 16 residues. The CDR3 loop is CASSLKRSRGNEKLFF. Written as DNA, the CDR3 is TGTGCCAGCAGCCTGAAAAGGTCCAGGGGTAATGAAAAACTGTTTTTT.

The V call is TRBV3-1 (or the pseudogene TRBV3-2), the J call TRBJ2-5; 8 positions match TRBD2. There are 15 residues in the CDR3. V lost 2 bases to trimming and J lost 4 bases; unmatched junction nucleotides: 6. Germline V lookup: CDR1 LGHDT, CDR2 YNNKEL (reference sequence). CDR3 amino acids: CASSQWSGGRETQYF. The CDR3 nucleotides read TGTGCCAGCAGCCAATGGAGCGGGGGACGAGAGACCCAGTACTTC.

This clone was found a few times. The chain combines TRBV5-1 with TRBJ2-7; the match to TRBD1 covers 12 bases. The germline V gene has CDR1 SGHRS and CDR2 YFSETQ. The CDR3 sequence is 15 residues long. J gave up 1 base and V 5 bases, and 4 bases lay outside the gene matches. Here the CDR3 reads CASSRGQGASYEQYF. DNA of the CDR3: TGCGCCAGCAGTCGGGGACAGGGGGCATCCTACGAGCAGTACTTC.

This sequence joins TRBV21-1 and TRBJ1-5. TRBV21-1 is labeled a pseudogene. The CDR3 runs 11 residues. CDR3 amino acids: CASREDQPQHF. The CDR3 bases are TGTGCCAGCCGAGAGGACCAGCCCCAGCATTTT.

V and J are TRBV7-6 and TRBJ1-3; unclear D gene. This CDR3 has 15 amino acids. V lost 4 bases and J lost 7, with 17 bases in between. CDR1 SGHVS and CDR2 FNYEAQ come from the germline V gene. This CDR3 reads CASSSTSAGLNTIYF. DNA of the CDR3: TGTGCCAGCAGCTCAACATCGGCGGGATTGAACACCATATATTTT.

The chain uses TRBV4-1 and TRBJ2-3, with D unresolved. This CDR3 is 15 amino acids long. Deletions cut 3 bases from V and 3 bases from J, with 13 bases between. Germline V gene data show CDR1 as MGHRA and CDR2 as YSYEKL. CDR3 region: CASSHRVLTTDTQYF. In nucleotides, the CDR3 is TGCGCCAGCAGCCATCGGGTACTTACGACAGATACGCAGTATTTT.

In this sample, this clone turned up once. This chain links TRBV10-2 with TRBJ2-1; D is possibly TRBD2 (6 bases). Trimming removed 7 bases from V and 6 bases from J, with 19 bases in between. CDR3 length: 15 amino acids. Germline CDR1 is WSHSY and CDR2 is SAAADI. CDR3 amino acids: CASISYISGPNEQFF. CDR3 in DNA: TGCGCCAGCATTTCGTATATTAGCGGTCCCAATGAGCAGTTCTTC.

V and J are TRBV5-8 and TRBJ1-1; D remains ambiguous. V lost 4 bases and J lost 5, with 6 bases in between. CDR1 SGHTS and CDR2 YDEGEE come from the germline V gene. There are 11 residues in the CDR3. The CDR3 DNA follows: TGTGCCAGCAGCATAGCAACTGAAGCTTTCTTT. Protein sequence: CASSIATEAFF.

This clone was picked up a small number of times. This sequence joins TRBV6-5 and TRBJ1-5, with D unclear. This CDR3 contains 15 residues. V was cut by 6 bases and J by 0 bases, with 12 bases left in between. Germline CDR1 MNHEY, CDR2 SVGAGI. The CDR3 nucleotides read TGTGCCAGCAGATCTACGGACGGTAGCAATCAGCCCCAGCATTTT. It yields the protein CASRSTDGSNQPQHF.

The chain has TRBV7-2 and TRBJ1-2; D gene ambiguous. CDR3 size: 14 residues. Germline assignment: CDR1 SGHTA and CDR2 FQGNSA. Trimming shortened V by 1 base and J by 8 bases, and 14 bases separated the two germline ends. CDR3 amino acids: CASSLEASQLGYTF. The CDR3 DNA reads TGTGCCAGCAGCTTAGAGGCGAGCCAGTTGGGCTACACCTTC.

This clone occurred once. The chain employs TRBV9 and TRBJ2-1; 9 bases map to TRBD2. The germline gives CDR1 SGDLS, CDR2 YYNGEE. The CDR3 has 15 amino acids. After removal of 0 bases from V and 4 bases from J, the junction contained 2 bases not matched to a gene. CDR3 sequence (DNA): TGTGCCAGCAGCGTAGGACTAGCGGAATACAATGAGCAGTTCTTC. Encoded protein: CASSVGLAEYNEQFF.

V usage is TRBV18 and J usage is TRBJ1-6, with 7 positions matching TRBD1. Looked up from germline, CDR1 is KGHSH and CDR2 is LQKENI. This CDR3 is 14 amino acids long. With V trimmed by 3 bases and J by 7 bases, 3 bases remained unmatched. The CDR3 sequence: CASSPGQANSPLHF. CDR3 DNA sequence: TGTGCCAGCTCACCCGGACAGGCCAATTCACCCCTCCACTTT. Complete variable domain (other parts from reference TRBV18 and TRBJ1-6): NAGVMQNPRHLVRRRGQEARLRCSPMKGHSHVYWYRQLPEEGLKFMVYLQKENIIDESGMPKERFSAEFPKEGPSILRIQQVVRGDSAAYFCASSPGQANSPLHFGNGTRLTVT.

This clone appeared once. V gene TRBV28 combines with J gene TRBJ1-2, with D possibly being TRBD1 (6 bases). Trimming took off 5 bases at V and 3 bases at J, with 13 bases between the two ends. The germline CDR1 and CDR2 sequences are MDHEN and SYDVKM. CDR3 length: 14 residues. The CDR3 region has the DNA TGTGCCAGCAGTAGCCAACAGGGCGACTATGGCTACACCTTC. Its protein product is CASSSQQGDYGYTF.

This chain uses TRBV12-3 or TRBV12-4 with TRBJ2-7; possible D gene TRBD2, 5 bases. CDR3 length: 13 amino acids. With 6 bases removed from V and 3 bases from J, the gap between germline ends came to 12 bases. The CDR3 sequence: CASRAEEFYEQYF. In nucleotides, the CDR3 is TGTGCCAGCAGAGCGGAAGAATTCTACGAGCAGTACTTC.

The gene calls are TRBV12-3 or TRBV12-4 and TRBJ1-2, with D tentatively TRBD1 (6 bases). V was cut by 3 bases and J by 8 bases, with 10 bases left in between. The CDR3 runs to 12 residues. CDR3 DNA sequence: TGTGCCAGCAGTTTGGCAGGGGAAGGCTACACCTTC. Translated, it gives CASSLAGEGYTF.

The V gene is TRBV2, the J gene TRBJ1-5; the D is unclear. The CDR3 sequence is 12 residues long. The V end lost 4 bases, the J end lost 7 bases, and 8 bases lay between the germline ends. Germline assignment: CDR1 SNHLY and CDR2 FYNNEI. The CDR3 DNA reads TGTGCCAGCAGTGGTGTGGAACAGCCCCAGCATTTT. It specifies CASSGVEQPQHF.

As concerns this clone: The germline gene is not matched at one end of the junction; a read error may be the cause. J is TRBJ1-5 and V is TRBV7-9; unclear D gene. The CDR3 is 12 amino acids. Germline CDR1 reads SEHNR; CDR2 reads FQNEAQ (reference sequence). CDR3 sequence reads: CASSLINEPQHF. The CDR3 DNA sequence: TGTGCCAGCAGCCTTATCAATGAGCCCCAGCATTTT.

This sequence joins TRBV5-1 and TRBJ2-3; 7 bases are shared with TRBD2. The CDR3 loop spans 16 amino acids. CDR1 and CDR2 from the germline V gene are SGHRS and YFSETQ. V gave up 0 bases and J gave up 1 base; unmatched junction bases: 5. The chain's CDR3 is CASSLAALAGTDTQYF. CDR3 nucleotides: TGCGCCAGCAGCTTGGCCGCCCTAGCGGGCACAGATACGCAGTATTTT.

The chain joins TRBV9 to TRBJ2-3, with D unclear. The V end was cut by 2 bases, the J end by 2 bases, with 9 bases between. There are 14 residues in the CDR3. The germline CDR1 and CDR2 sequences are SGDLS and YYNGEE. CDR3 DNA sequence: TGTGCCAGCAGCGTGGAATGGGACACAGATACGCAGTATTTT. Translation: CASSVEWDTDTQYF.

This clone was counted once. The chain has TRBV27 and TRBJ1-4, with unresolved D. The CDR3 runs 18 residues. Trimming cost V 1 base and J 0 bases, with 15 bases left between them. CDR1 is MNHEY, CDR2 SMNVEV, per germline (reference sequence). In DNA, the CDR3 is TGTGCCAGCAGTTTATACGTCGACTCGTCGGCAACTAATGAAAAACTGTTTTTT. Translated, it gives CASSLYVDSSATNEKLFF.

V usage is TRBV6-1 and J usage is TRBJ2-1; D remains ambiguous. This CDR3 contains 14 residues. V lost 2 bases to trimming and J lost 4 bases, with 9 bases between them. The V gene's germline CDR1 is MNHNS and CDR2 SASEGT. CDR3 residues: CASSEQSRYNEQFF. The CDR3 DNA reads as TGTGCCAGCAGTGAACAGTCCAGATACAATGAGCAGTTCTTC.